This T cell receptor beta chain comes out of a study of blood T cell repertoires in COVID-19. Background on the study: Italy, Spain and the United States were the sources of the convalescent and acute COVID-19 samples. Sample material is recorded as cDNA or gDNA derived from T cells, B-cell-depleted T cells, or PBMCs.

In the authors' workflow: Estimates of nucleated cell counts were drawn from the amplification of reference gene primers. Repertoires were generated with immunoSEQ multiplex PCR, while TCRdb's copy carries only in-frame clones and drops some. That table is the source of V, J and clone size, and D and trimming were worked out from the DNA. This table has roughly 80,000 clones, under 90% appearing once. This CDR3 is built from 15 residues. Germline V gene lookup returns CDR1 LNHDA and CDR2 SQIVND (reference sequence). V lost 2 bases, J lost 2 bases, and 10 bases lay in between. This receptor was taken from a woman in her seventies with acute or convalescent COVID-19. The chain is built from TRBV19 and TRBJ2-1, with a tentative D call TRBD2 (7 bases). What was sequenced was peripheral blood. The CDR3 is CASSIRGGTYNEQFF. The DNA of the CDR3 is TGTGCCAGTAGTATAAGGGGGGGGACCTACAATGAGCAGTTCTTC.